These 10 T cell receptor beta chains came from one sample sequenced in a study of blood T cell repertoires in COVID-19. Here immunoSEQ multiplex PCR was the method, and the copy in TCRdb shows in-frame clones only, minus some. The data show about 670,000 clones, about nine tenths seen once. The sequenced material came from peripheral blood. These receptors all stem from a woman under 30 with acute or convalescent COVID-19.

The chain joins TRBV27 to TRBJ1-2; 7 nucleotides match TRBD1. Unmatched junction bases numbered 11, after V lost 5 bases and J lost 5 bases. Germline V gene sequence: CDR1 MNHEY, CDR2 SMNVEV (reference sequence). This CDR3 has 15 residues. The CDR3 is CASSMTGTDFYGYTF. The CDR3 DNA follows: TGTGCCAGCAGTATGACCGGGACAGACTTTTATGGCTACACCTTC.

This clone was seen a single time. The chain carries TRBV5-1 and TRBJ1-1; a weak D match, TRBD1 (6 bases). The germline V and J ends were trimmed by 4 bases and 6 bases, with 19 bases remaining between them. CDR1 is SGHRS and CDR2 is YFSETQ in the germline V gene. The CDR3 runs 15 residues. The CDR3 spells CASSPSGGGEAEAFF. For the CDR3, the DNA is TGCGCCAGCAGCCCCTCAGGTGGGGGCGAGGCTGAAGCTTTCTTT.

In nucleotides, the CDR3 is TGTGCCAGTAGTATAGGGGGCATCTACGAGCAGTACTTC. Translating gives CASSIGGIYEQYF. The chain has TRBV19 and TRBJ2-7; possible D gene TRBD1, 5 bases. The CDR3 length is 13 residues. With 1 base removed from V and 3 bases from J, the gap between germline ends came to 7 bases. The V gene's germline CDR1 is LNHDA and CDR2 SQIVND (reference sequence). Variable domain in full (rest from reference TRBV19 and TRBJ2-7): DGGITQSPKYLFRKEGQNVTLSCEQNLNHDAMYWYRQDPGQGLRLIYYSQIVNDFQKGDIAEGYSVSREKKESFPLTVTSAQKNPTAFYLCASSIGGIYEQYFGPGTRLTVT.

This chain uses TRBV30 with TRBJ1-2, with TRBD1 matching over 9 bases. The V segment lost 1 base and the J segment 6 bases; nucleotides outside the gene matches: 6. This CDR3 region has 14 residues. Germline lookup yields CDR1 GTSNPN and CDR2 SVGIG (reference sequence). The DNA for the CDR3 is TGTGCCTGGAGTGGACCGGGACAGGGCCATGGCTACACCTTC. Its protein is CAWSGPGQGHGYTF.

V and J are TRBV6-5 and TRBJ2-1; TRBD1 matches 11 bases. V shed 2 bases and J 7 bases; nucleotides not matched to a gene: 7. CDR1 MNHEY and CDR2 SVGAGI come from the germline V gene. The CDR3 extends over 16 amino acids. Written as DNA, the CDR3 is TGTGCCAGCAGTTACCTCGGGACAGGGGGTGAGAATGAGCAGTTCTTC. Protein sequence: CASSYLGTGGENEQFF.

The DNA of the CDR3 is TGCGCCAGCAGCCAAGCTCTAGGACAGGGGGCTCGGGGGACCCAGTACTTC. Amino acid sequence: CASSQALGQGARGTQYF. V and J are TRBV4-1 and TRBJ2-5, with 11 bases that match TRBD1. Unmatched junction bases numbered 11, after V lost 1 base and J lost 7 bases. The CDR3 is made up of 17 amino acids. Per germline, CDR1 MGHRA and CDR2 YSYEKL.

The CDR3 protein is CASSVTGALNTEAFF. The CDR3 DNA sequence: TGTGCCAGCAGCGTTACCGGAGCTCTGAACACTGAAGCTTTCTTT. The chain is built from TRBV9 and TRBJ1-1; D is unresolved. Per the germline V gene, CDR1 is SGDLS and CDR2 is YYNGEE. The CDR3 is 15 amino acids. V was shortened by 2 bases and J by 0 bases, with 11 bases between the two germline ends.

The CDR3 spells CASSGAHAQGNYEQYF. The CDR3 nucleotides are TGTGCCAGTAGTGGTGCTCATGCGCAGGGGAACTACGAGCAGTACTTC. This chain joins TRBV19 and TRBJ2-7; TRBD1 might be the D (6 bases). The CDR3 runs 16 residues. The V end lost 5 bases, the J end lost 3 bases, and 20 bases lay between the germline ends. Germline V CDR1 and CDR2: LNHDA, SQIVND (reference sequence). The full variable domain, completed using reference TRBV19 and TRBJ2-7, is DGGITQSPKYLFRKEGQNVTLSCEQNLNHDAMYWYRQDPGQGLRLIYYSQIVNDFQKGDIAEGYSVSREKKESFPLTVTSAQKNPTAFYLCASSGAHAQGNYEQYFGPGTRLTVT.

The chain links TRBV3-1 (or the pseudogene TRBV3-2) to TRBJ2-7; possible D gene TRBD1, 6 bases. V lost 1 base to trimming and J lost 0 bases, with 13 bases between them. CDR1 and CDR2 (germline): LGHDT, YNNKEL (reference sequence). This CDR3 has 16 amino acids. CDR3 region: CASSQAVTGFSYEQYF. The CDR3 DNA follows: TGTGCCAGCAGCCAAGCCGTAACAGGGTTCTCCTACGAGCAGTACTTC.

The rearrangement links TRBV11-2 to TRBJ2-2, with 7 nucleotides matching TRBD1. V was clipped by 2 bases and J by 4 bases; unmatched bases: 4. Germline loops: CDR1 SGHAT, CDR2 FQNNGV. CDR3 length: 15 residues. The CDR3 coding sequence is TGTGCCAGCAGCTTACCCGGGACAGTCACCGGGGAGCTGTTTTTT. Amino acid sequence: CASSLPGTVTGELFF.